The 12 T cell receptor beta chains listed next were all sequenced from one sample in a study of blood T cell repertoires in COVID-19. Sequencing was performed with immunoSEQ multiplex PCR; in TCRdb, only in-frame clones are kept and a portion is missing. The sample lists under 200,000 clones, under 90% occurring once. The sample was peripheral blood. Every receptor here comes from a man aged 55 to 69 with acute or convalescent COVID-19.

The genes are TRBV5-1 and TRBJ2-7; 7 positions match TRBD1. Germline V gene lookup returns CDR1 SGHRS and CDR2 YFSETQ. This CDR3 is built from 14 residues. V lost 3 bases, J lost 1 base, and 4 bases stayed unmatched. The CDR3 DNA reads TGCGCCAGCAGCTCCCGGGACAGTTCCTACGAGCAGTACTTC. Encoded protein: CASSSRDSSYEQYF. Combining the CDR3 with reference TRBV5-1 and TRBJ2-7 gives the whole variable domain KAGVTQTPRYLIKTRGQQVTLSCSPISGHRSVSWYQQTPGQGLQFLFEYFSETQRNKGNFPGRFSGRQFSNSRSEMNVSTLELGDSALYLCASSSRDSSYEQYFGPGTRLTVT.

The genes are TRBV6-2 or TRBV6-3 and TRBJ1-2, with a tentative D call TRBD1 (6 bases). Germline V gives CDR1 MNHEY, CDR2 SVGEGT. The V and J ends lost 6 bases and 2 bases respectively, with 10 bases between them. This CDR3 spans 13 amino acids. The CDR3: CASSDTGNYGYTF. The CDR3 region has the DNA TGTGCCAGCAGCGACACAGGGAACTATGGCTACACCTTC.

This sequence joins TRBV5-1 and TRBJ2-7, with D hard to call. Deletions cut 0 bases from V and 6 bases from J, with 13 bases between. The CDR3 sequence is 14 residues long. CDR1 and CDR2 (germline): SGHRS, YFSETQ. Here the CDR3 DNA reads TGCGCCAGCAGCTTGGACCTTGCCTACCCCGAGCAGTACTTC. This codes for CASSLDLAYPEQYF. The full variable domain, its missing parts supplied by reference TRBV5-1 and TRBJ2-7, is KAGVTQTPRYLIKTRGQQVTLSCSPISGHRSVSWYQQTPGQGLQFLFEYFSETQRNKGNFPGRFSGRQFSNSRSEMNVSTLELGDSALYLCASSLDLAYPEQYFGPGTRLTVT.

This chain joins TRBV7-6 and TRBJ2-7; 12 bases align to TRBD1. With 1 base clipped from V and 4 bases from J, the junction kept 5 bases outside the gene matches. Germline assignment: CDR1 SGHVS and CDR2 FNYEAQ. The CDR3 consists of 16 residues. CDR3 DNA sequence: TGTGCCAGCAGCTTAGGCCCGGGACAGGGGGCTTACGAGCAGTACTTC. Translated, it gives CASSLGPGQGAYEQYF.

V is TRBV21-1 and J is TRBJ2-1; no check of the table's D call, TRBD2, against the DNA was made. TRBV21-1 is deemed a pseudogene. The CDR3 length is 15 residues. The CDR3 sequence is CASSLRTSIYNEQFF. The DNA of the CDR3 is TGTGCCAGCAGCCTAAGAACTAGCATCTACAATGAGCAGTTCTTC.

Only one count was recorded for this clone. V gene TRBV12-3 or TRBV12-4 combines with J gene TRBJ1-2, with D unresolved. V lost 5 bases and J 8 bases, leaving 15 bases between the germline ends. The CDR3 is 13 residues long. CDR3 nucleotide sequence: TGTGCCAGCAGTATTCGACAAGTTCGGGGCTACACCTTC. It yields the protein CASSIRQVRGYTF.

The chain links TRBV5-1 to TRBJ2-3; no clear D gene. This CDR3 has 14 residues. V was cut by 4 bases and J by 0 bases, with 9 bases left in between. The germline gives CDR1 SGHRS, CDR2 YFSETQ. CDR3: CASSPLKSTDTQYF. CDR3 in DNA: TGCGCCAGCAGCCCGCTAAAGAGCACAGATACGCAGTATTTT.

This chain's CDR3 is CATRENTEAFF. The CDR3 coding sequence is TGTGCCACCAGGGAGAACACTGAAGCTTTCTTT. The chain employs TRBV19 and TRBJ1-1; D may be TRBD1 (5 bases). V lost 10 bases to trimming and J lost 1 base, with 7 bases between them. The CDR3 totals 11 residues. The germline CDR1 and CDR2 sequences are LNHDA and SQIVND (reference sequence). The variable domain in full, with the rest retrieved from reference TRBV19 and TRBJ1-1, is DGGITQSPKYLFRKEGQNVTLSCEQNLNHDAMYWYRQDPGQGLRLIYYSQIVNDFQKGDIAEGYSVSREKKESFPLTVTSAQKNPTAFYLCATRENTEAFFGQGTRLTVV.

The V gene is TRBV6-5, the J gene TRBJ1-1, with 7 bases fitting TRBD1. This CDR3 spans 14 amino acids. The V gene end was trimmed by 8 bases and the J gene end by 0 bases; junction bases not matched to a gene: 6. CDR1 and CDR2 (germline): MNHEY, SVGAGI. The CDR3 sequence is CASRDSSMNTEAFF. The CDR3 DNA sequence: TGTGCCAGCCGGGACAGTTCAATGAACACTGAAGCTTTCTTT.

The chain uses TRBV2 and TRBJ1-5; 8 bases align to TRBD1. CDR3 length: 15 amino acids. Germline V gene sequence: CDR1 SNHLY, CDR2 FYNNEI. J was trimmed by 7 bases and V by 1 base; bases with no gene match: 6. The CDR3 is CASSEGQGARQPQHF. As DNA, the CDR3 is TGTGCCAGCAGTGAAGGGCAGGGGGCAAGACAGCCCCAGCATTTT. Together with reference TRBV2 and TRBJ1-5, the CDR3 gives the full variable domain: EPEVTQTPSHQVTQMGQEVILRCVPISNHLYFYWYRQILGQKVEFLVSFYNNEISEKSEIFDDQFSVERPDGSNFTLKIRSTKLEDSAMYFCASSEGQGARQPQHFGDGTRLSIL.

V and J are TRBV18 and TRBJ1-1; TRBD1 matches at 9 bases. The germline V gene encodes CDR1 KGHSH and CDR2 LQKENI. V trimming: 3 bases; J trimming: 8 bases; junction bases outside the gene matches: 10. The CDR3 spans 15 residues. The CDR3 coding sequence is TGTGCCAGCTCACCCGCGGGACAGGGCGGGGGGGAAGCTTTCTTT. Residues: CASSPAGQGGGEAFF.

This chain uses TRBV10-3 with TRBJ2-6; TRBD1 matches at 10 bases. The V segment lost 4 bases and the J segment 4 bases; nucleotides outside the gene matches: 7. CDR1 and CDR2 (germline): ENHRY, SYGVKD. CDR3 size: 17 residues. The CDR3 DNA is TGTGCCATCAGTGCGCCGACAGGGGGCCCCGGGGCCAACGTCCTGACTTTC. Translation gives CAISAPTGGPGANVLTF.